This is a list of T cell receptor beta chains from one sample in a study of identifying expanded T cells in peripheral blood. The table came from immunoSEQ multiplex PCR; TCRdb's copy has only in-frame clones and leaves some out. The table lists approximately 91,000 clones, approximately 90% of them singletons, with 3% to 4% in the top ten. Sequences were obtained from blood. The source of these receptors is a person aged 18 to 70 in good health. The CDR3 runs from the conserved cysteine through the conserved F or W. The order of the fields is J gene, CDR3 length, V gene, clone size, D gene, CDR3 protein, CDR3 DNA. A D gene is named only where the DNA matches it firmly. Where a row states a size, it is once, few, many or the class of an expanded clone; other rows omit it.

j_gene: TRBJ2-1; len: 17; v_gene: TRBV5-1; abundance: -; d_gene: TRBD2; CDR3aa: CASSLIGGRASYNEQFF; CDR3nt: TGCGCCAGCAGCTTGATTGGCGGGAGGGCATCCTACAATGAGCAGTTCTTC
j_gene: TRBJ2-3; len: 15; v_gene: TRBV9; abundance: -; d_gene: -; CDR3aa: CASSVLGARTDTQYF; CDR3nt: TGTGCCAGCAGCGTACTCGGGGCCCGCACAGATACGCAGTATTTT
j_gene: TRBJ1-2; len: 13; v_gene: TRBV10-1; abundance: -; d_gene: -; CDR3aa: CASSEARERGYTF; CDR3nt: TGCGCCAGCAGTGAAGCCAGGGAGAGGGGCTACACCTTC
j_gene: TRBJ1-2; len: 11; v_gene: TRBV14; abundance: few; d_gene: -; CDR3aa: CASSISRGYTF; CDR3nt: TGTGCCAGCAGCATAAGTCGGGGCTACACCTTC
j_gene: TRBJ2-7; len: 14; v_gene: TRBV5-1; abundance: -; d_gene: TRBD2; CDR3aa: CASSFGTSSYEQYF; CDR3nt: TGCGCCAGCAGCTTCGGGACTAGCTCCTACGAGCAGTACTTC
j_gene: TRBJ1-4; len: 13; v_gene: TRBV28; abundance: -; d_gene: -; CDR3aa: CASRGREGEKLFF; CDR3nt: TGTGCCAGCAGGGGCAGAGAGGGGGAAAAACTGTTTTTT
j_gene: TRBJ1-2; len: 12; v_gene: TRBV19; abundance: -; d_gene: TRBD1; CDR3aa: CASSITGGGYTF; CDR3nt: TGTGCCAGTAGTATAACAGGGGGAGGCTACACCTTC
j_gene: TRBJ2-3; len: 16; v_gene: TRBV5-4; abundance: -; d_gene: TRBD1; CDR3aa: CASSSGRQGALDTQYF; CDR3nt: TGTGCCAGCAGCTCTGGTCGCCAGGGGGCATTAGATACGCAGTATTTT
j_gene: TRBJ1-5; len: 17; v_gene: TRBV7-9; abundance: -; d_gene: -; CDR3aa: CASSFVGGGMGNQPQHF; CDR3nt: TGTGCCAGCAGCTTCGTCGGGGGTGGGATGGGCAATCAGCCCCAGCATTTT
j_gene: TRBJ2-3; len: 15; v_gene: TRBV19; abundance: -; d_gene: TRBD2; CDR3aa: CASSPGASGTDTQYF; CDR3nt: TGTGCCAGTAGTCCCGGGGCTAGCGGAACAGATACGCAGTATTTT
j_gene: TRBJ1-2; len: 17; v_gene: TRBV5-1; abundance: -; d_gene: TRBD1; CDR3aa: CASSLALNRGLNYGYTF; CDR3nt: TGCGCCAGCAGCTTGGCGTTAAACAGGGGGCTCAACTATGGCTACACCTTC
j_gene: TRBJ1-4; len: 15; v_gene: TRBV28; abundance: -; d_gene: -; CDR3aa: CASSLLRATNEKLFF; CDR3nt: TGTGCCAGCAGTTTATTAAGGGCAACTAATGAAAAACTGTTTTTT
j_gene: TRBJ2-2; len: 20; v_gene: TRBV30; abundance: -; d_gene: -; CDR3aa: CAWSALGTDTRPFNTGELFF; CDR3nt: TGTGCCTGGAGTGCCTTGGGTACGGACACCCGCCCATTCAACACCGGGGAGCTGTTTTTT
j_gene: TRBJ1-5; len: 13; v_gene: TRBV29-1; abundance: -; d_gene: -; CDR3aa: CSVVVGALGPQHF; CDR3nt: TGCAGCGTTGTGGTGGGGGCCCTAGGGCCCCAGCATTTT
j_gene: TRBJ2-7; len: 18; v_gene: TRBV28; abundance: -; d_gene: TRBD2; CDR3aa: CASSGAGTSGGPTYEQYF; CDR3nt: TGTGCCAGCAGTGGGGCCGGGACTAGCGGGGGCCCCACCTACGAGCAGTACTTC
j_gene: TRBJ1-2; len: 15; v_gene: TRBV18; abundance: -; d_gene: -; CDR3aa: CASSPSRGRGYGYTF; CDR3nt: TGTGCCAGCTCACCATCCCGAGGAAGAGGCTATGGCTACACCTTC
j_gene: TRBJ1-2; len: 16; v_gene: TRBV6-1; abundance: -; d_gene: TRBD1; CDR3aa: CASSDYSGTGGKGYTF; CDR3nt: TGTGCCAGCAGTGATTACTCCGGGACAGGGGGCAAAGGCTACACCTTC
j_gene: TRBJ2-3; len: 12; v_gene: TRBV7-2; abundance: once; d_gene: -; CDR3aa: CASSLLADTQYF; CDR3nt: TGTGCCAGCAGCTTATTGGCAGATACGCAGTATTTT
j_gene: TRBJ1-1; len: 14; v_gene: TRBV7-3; abundance: few; d_gene: -; CDR3aa: CASSSQSGVTEAFF; CDR3nt: TGTGCCAGCAGCTCCCAATCGGGGGTCACTGAAGCTTTCTTT
j_gene: TRBJ2-7; len: 12; v_gene: TRBV2; abundance: -; d_gene: -; CDR3aa: CASIRTDYEQYF; CDR3nt: TGTGCCAGCATCAGGACAGACTACGAGCAGTACTTC
j_gene: TRBJ2-7; len: 15; v_gene: TRBV7-9; abundance: -; d_gene: TRBD2; CDR3aa: CASSLKASGGYEQYF; CDR3nt: TGTGCCAGCAGCTTAAAGGCTAGCGGGGGGTACGAGCAGTACTTC
j_gene: TRBJ2-7; len: 15; v_gene: TRBV19; abundance: once; d_gene: TRBD1; CDR3aa: CASSVRDSSSYEQYF; CDR3nt: TGTGCCAGTAGTGTCCGGGACAGTAGCTCCTACGAGCAGTACTTC
j_gene: TRBJ2-5; len: 15; v_gene: TRBV11-1; abundance: -; d_gene: -; CDR3aa: CASSLEYWGKETQYF; CDR3nt: TGTGCCAGCAGCTTAGAATATTGGGGAAAAGAGACCCAGTACTTC
j_gene: TRBJ1-5; len: 18; v_gene: TRBV16; abundance: few; d_gene: -; CDR3aa: CASSQSGGVGIPNQPQHF; CDR3nt: TGTGCCAGCAGCCAATCCGGGGGCGTGGGGATCCCCAATCAGCCCCAGCATTTT
j_gene: TRBJ1-5; len: 13; v_gene: TRBV5-1; abundance: -; d_gene: -; CDR3aa: CASSLDSNQPQHF; CDR3nt: TGCGCCAGCAGCTTGGACAGCAATCAGCCCCAGCATTTT
j_gene: TRBJ1-5; len: 15; v_gene: TRBV18; abundance: -; d_gene: TRBD1; CDR3aa: CASSPRGHLNQPQHF; CDR3nt: TGTGCCAGCTCACCGAGGGGGCACCTCAATCAGCCCCAGCATTTT
j_gene: TRBJ1-5; len: 15; v_gene: TRBV5-6; abundance: once; d_gene: -; CDR3aa: CASSLGGVGNQPQHF; CDR3nt: TGTGCCAGCAGCTTGGGAGGGGTGGGCAATCAGCCCCAGCATTTT
j_gene: TRBJ1-1; len: 13; v_gene: TRBV5-1; abundance: -; d_gene: -; CDR3aa: CASSLYRSTEAFF; CDR3nt: TGCGCCAGCAGCTTGTACAGGTCCACTGAAGCTTTCTTT
j_gene: TRBJ2-7; len: 14; v_gene: TRBV7-3; abundance: -; d_gene: -; CDR3aa: CASSPGELSYEQYF; CDR3nt: TGTGCCAGCAGCCCCGGAGAGCTATCCTACGAGCAGTACTTC
j_gene: TRBJ1-4; len: 13; v_gene: TRBV10-3; abundance: -; d_gene: -; CDR3aa: CAIREPTNEKLFF; CDR3nt: TGTGCCATCAGGGAACCAACTAATGAAAAACTGTTTTTT
j_gene: TRBJ2-5; len: 14; v_gene: TRBV5-3; abundance: -; d_gene: -; CDR3aa: CARSLNLWAGTQYF; CDR3nt: TGTGCCAGAAGCTTGAATCTGTGGGCTGGGACCCAGTACTTC
j_gene: TRBJ1-2; len: 14; v_gene: TRBV5-4; abundance: -; d_gene: -; CDR3aa: CASSPSREDYGYTF; CDR3nt: TGTGCCAGCAGCCCCTCGCGGGAGGACTATGGCTACACCTTC
j_gene: TRBJ2-1; len: 14; v_gene: TRBV6-4; abundance: few; d_gene: TRBD1; CDR3aa: CASSDKDRDNEQFF; CDR3nt: TGTGCCAGCAGTGATAAGGACAGGGACAATGAGCAGTTCTTC
j_gene: TRBJ2-2; len: 15; v_gene: TRBV30; abundance: -; d_gene: -; CDR3aa: CAWSVKRPDTGELFF; CDR3nt: TGTGCCTGGAGTGTGAAGCGGCCAGACACCGGGGAGCTGTTTTTT
j_gene: TRBJ2-3; len: 18; v_gene: TRBV6-1; abundance: -; d_gene: -; CDR3aa: CASSESLWPSLRTDTQYF; CDR3nt: TGTGCCAGCAGTGAATCTCTCTGGCCTAGCTTACGCACAGATACGCAGTATTTT
j_gene: TRBJ2-7; len: 16; v_gene: TRBV5-1; abundance: once; d_gene: -; CDR3aa: CASSLGLSGTSYEQYF; CDR3nt: TGCGCCAGCAGCTTGGGGTTGTCGGGGACTTCCTACGAGCAGTACTTC
j_gene: TRBJ1-1; len: 16; v_gene: TRBV21-1; abundance: once; d_gene: -; CDR3aa: CASSKQIQGANTEAFF; CDR3nt: TGTGCCAGCAGCAAACAGATCCAGGGGGCAAACACTGAAGCTTTCTTT
j_gene: TRBJ1-1; len: 11; v_gene: TRBV6-5; abundance: once; d_gene: TRBD1; CDR3aa: CASSQDRRAFF; CDR3nt: TGTGCCAGCAGTCAGGACAGGCGGGCTTTCTTT
j_gene: TRBJ2-1; len: 16; v_gene: TRBV4-2; abundance: -; d_gene: TRBD2; CDR3aa: CASSQEALAGANEQFF; CDR3nt: TGTGCCAGCAGCCAAGAAGCACTAGCGGGAGCCAATGAGCAGTTCTTC
j_gene: TRBJ1-4; len: 15; v_gene: TRBV9; abundance: -; d_gene: TRBD1; CDR3aa: CASSVAETGREKLFF; CDR3nt: TGTGCCAGCAGCGTAGCAGAGACAGGGCGGGAAAAACTGTTTTTT
j_gene: TRBJ1-1; len: 16; v_gene: TRBV28; abundance: -; d_gene: -; CDR3aa: CASSPMHRDGNTEAFF; CDR3nt: TGTGCCAGCAGTCCGATGCACAGGGATGGGAACACTGAAGCTTTCTTT
j_gene: TRBJ2-1; len: 17; v_gene: TRBV28; abundance: -; d_gene: TRBD1; CDR3aa: CASSLWRTGQGSNEQFF; CDR3nt: TGTGCCAGCAGTTTATGGCGGACAGGGCAAGGGAGCAATGAGCAGTTCTTC
j_gene: TRBJ2-3; len: 14; v_gene: TRBV7-3; abundance: -; d_gene: -; CDR3aa: CASSSGLHTDTQYF; CDR3nt: TGTGCCAGCAGCTCCGGACTCCACACAGATACGCAGTATTTT
j_gene: TRBJ2-7; len: 15; v_gene: TRBV6-5; abundance: -; d_gene: -; CDR3aa: CASRGTPGTAYEQYF; CDR3nt: TGTGCCAGCAGGGGGACCCCCGGGACGGCCTACGAGCAGTACTTC